A selection of T cell receptor beta chains follows, all from one sample in a study of vaccination and CD4 T cells after COVID-19. Which antigens these TCRs recognize remains unknown. TCRdb reanalysed the PCR reads using MiXCR and keeps one entry per CDR3 protein. The table records over 20,000 distinct CDR3 sequences, 30% to 45% of them present only once. The source material was CD4+ T cells from blood, cultured in vitro, sampled about 7 months after SARS-CoV-2 vaccination. The receptors shown here come from a human donor who had recovered from COVID-19. The CDR3 runs from the conserved cysteine through the conserved F or W.

>TRBV10-1|TRBJ1-1
CASRVGGVMNTEAFF
>TRBV21-1|TRBJ2-7
CASSKWTGNYEQYF
>TRBV6-2/TRBV6-3|TRBJ2-3
CASRAGLAGGPRRTDTQYF
>TRBV6-1|TRBJ2-3
CASSQTSGRPDTQYF
>TRBV7-3|TRBJ2-2
CASSARTGNTGELFF
>TRBV20-1|TRBJ2-7
CSAAAGGYEQYF
>TRBV28|TRBJ1-2
CASSERTGGNYGYTF
>TRBV20-1|TRBJ2-1
CSAREGLAGGGFGFGEQFF
>TRBV14|TRBJ1-1
CASSQQTNTEAFF
>TRBV7-9|TRBJ1-1
CASSLPPRGGTEAFF
>TRBV6-1|TRBJ2-6
CASSVGRGSSGANVLTF
>TRBV5-1|TRBJ2-7
CASSPVEDSYEQYF
>TRBV12-3/TRBV12-4|TRBJ2-3
CASSPGVAGADTQYF
>TRBV20-1|TRBJ2-1
CSASLPGLGGTEQFF
>TRBV5-4|TRBJ2-5
CASSPVGGEETQYF
>TRBV20-1|TRBJ1-5
CSASRPTAYRVGVFWSNQPQHF
>TRBV20-1|TRBJ2-1
CSATSGTSGYNEQFF
>TRBV20-1|TRBJ1-1
CSASSGTVNTEAFF
>TRBV6-1|TRBJ2-7
CASTSRTGDYEQYF
>TRBV11-2|TRBJ1-2
CASSLTGRKENRYTF
>TRBV7-9|TRBJ2-6
CASSFLGRKTSGANVLTF
>TRBV20-1|TRBJ2-5
CSTIRRDQETQYF
>TRBV28|TRBJ2-5
CASSTNRDRGRETQYF
>TRBV20-1|TRBJ2-7
CSARDQSTSYEQYF
>TRBV27|TRBJ2-5
CASSSTGIQETQYF
>TRBV24-1|TRBJ2-2
CAIERGYTGELFF
>TRBV2|TRBJ1-1
CASSTGGPGAFF
>TRBV6-1|TRBJ1-1
CVVVRNTEAFF
>TRBV7-2|TRBJ1-1
CASSLGPRGMNTEAFF
>TRBV10-3|TRBJ1-2
CAISGTGNKDYGYTF
>TRBV7-9|TRBJ1-6
CASSLGAGGSPLHF
>TRBV2|TRBJ1-5
CASSESRGWRPQHF
>TRBV20-1|TRBJ2-5
CSARKGLGNWETQYF
>TRBV7-2|TRBJ2-5
CASSFIRETQYF
>TRBV7-9|TRBJ2-2
CASTGTFRTGELFF
>TRBV4-3|TRBJ1-6
CASSQETGGSPLHF
>TRBV20-1|TRBJ2-2
CSARSSGGRTGELFF
>TRBV23-1|TRBJ1-2
CAGGDGKGYTF
>TRBV6-1|TRBJ2-1
CASSAHDDNEQFF
>TRBV20-1|TRBJ1-1
CSSTVDTEAFF
>TRBV20-1|TRBJ2-1
CSARDPGESHNEQFF
>TRBV7-8|TRBJ1-2
CASSRRALWGYTF